Listed below are T cell receptor beta chains from one sample, sequenced in a study of T cell changes during pregnancy in multiple sclerosis. Here immunoSEQ multiplex PCR was the method, and the copy in TCRdb shows in-frame clones only, minus some. The sample carries 68,000 or so clones, about 90% recorded once. Here the sequenced sample was peripheral blood, taken in the second trimester of pregnancy. All receptors come from a female donor with multiple sclerosis, enrolled in a pregnancy study. Both conserved end residues are part of each CDR3. Fields, in order: clone size, D gene, J gene, CDR3 length, V gene, CDR3 protein, CDR3 DNA. D genes are given only for firm matches. Where a row states a size, it is once, few, many or the class of an expanded clone; other rows omit it.

clone size: NA; D gene: TRBD1; J gene: TRBJ1-4; CDR3 length: 13; V gene: TRBV27; CDR3 protein: CASRGTGDEKLFF; CDR3 DNA: TGTGCCAGCAGGGGGACAGGGGATGAAAAACTGTTTTTT
clone size: NA; D gene: NA; J gene: TRBJ2-4; CDR3 length: 15; V gene: TRBV19; CDR3 protein: CASQTGRVAKNIQYF; CDR3 DNA: TGTGCCAGTCAAACAGGAAGGGTGGCCAAAAACATTCAGTACTTC
clone size: NA; D gene: TRBD2; J gene: TRBJ2-3; CDR3 length: 16; V gene: TRBV7-2; CDR3 protein: CASSLDPRGGRGTQYF; CDR3 DNA: TGTGCCAGCAGCTTAGATCCGCGGGGGGGCCGGGGTACGCAGTATTTT
clone size: once; D gene: TRBD1; J gene: TRBJ1-5; CDR3 length: 17; V gene: TRBV15; CDR3 protein: CATSSQQGARGNQPQHF; CDR3 DNA: TGTGCCACCAGCAGTCAACAGGGGGCGAGGGGCAATCAGCCCCAGCATTTT
clone size: NA; D gene: NA; J gene: TRBJ1-6; CDR3 length: 15; V gene: TRBV7-6; CDR3 protein: CASSATGYGDSPLHF; CDR3 DNA: TGTGCCAGCAGCGCCACAGGGTATGGGGATTCACCCCTCCACTTT
clone size: once; D gene: TRBD1; J gene: TRBJ2-7; CDR3 length: 14; V gene: TRBV11-2; CDR3 protein: CASSFPDRHYEQYF; CDR3 DNA: TGTGCCAGCAGCTTCCCGGACAGGCACTACGAGCAGTACTTC
clone size: NA; D gene: TRBD1; J gene: TRBJ2-7; CDR3 length: 15; V gene: TRBV15; CDR3 protein: CATSRVTGGSYEQYF; CDR3 DNA: TGTGCCACCAGCAGAGTCACAGGGGGCTCCTACGAGCAGTACTTC
clone size: NA; D gene: TRBD2; J gene: TRBJ2-1; CDR3 length: 15; V gene: TRBV4-3; CDR3 protein: CASSPGTSGGWEQFF; CDR3 DNA: TGCGCCAGCAGCCCTGGGACTAGCGGGGGGTGGGAGCAGTTCTTC
clone size: NA; D gene: TRBD2; J gene: TRBJ2-1; CDR3 length: 14; V gene: TRBV14; CDR3 protein: CASSRASGVVVQFF; CDR3 DNA: TGTGCCAGCAGCCGGGCTAGCGGGGTCGTAGTGCAGTTCTTC
clone size: NA; D gene: NA; J gene: TRBJ1-1; CDR3 length: 14; V gene: TRBV6-5; CDR3 protein: CASSYSQGNTEAFF; CDR3 DNA: TGTGCCAGCAGTTACTCACAGGGGAACACTGAAGCTTTCTTT
clone size: NA; D gene: NA; J gene: TRBJ2-2; CDR3 length: 17; V gene: TRBV7-3; CDR3 protein: CASSFGGGQGHTGELFF; CDR3 DNA: TGTGCCAGCAGCTTCGGGGGGGGACAGGGACACACCGGGGAGCTGTTTTTT
clone size: NA; D gene: NA; J gene: TRBJ2-6; CDR3 length: 16; V gene: TRBV5-1; CDR3 protein: CASSLANSSGANVLTF; CDR3 DNA: TGCGCCAGCAGCTTGGCCAATAGCTCTGGGGCCAACGTCCTGACTTTC
clone size: NA; D gene: NA; J gene: TRBJ1-2; CDR3 length: 13; V gene: TRBV29-1; CDR3 protein: CSGTTGTLYGYTF; CDR3 DNA: TGCAGCGGGACCACCGGGACACTCTATGGCTACACCTTC
clone size: NA; D gene: TRBD2; J gene: TRBJ2-1; CDR3 length: 15; V gene: TRBV11-1; CDR3 protein: CASSRTSGGIDEQFF; CDR3 DNA: TGTGCCAGCAGCCGTACTAGCGGGGGGATTGATGAGCAGTTCTTC
clone size: NA; D gene: TRBD2; J gene: TRBJ2-5; CDR3 length: 13; V gene: TRBV5-1; CDR3 protein: CASSWGGKETQYF; CDR3 DNA: TGCGCCAGCAGCTGGGGGGGAAAAGAGACCCAGTACTTC
clone size: NA; D gene: TRBD1; J gene: TRBJ1-4; CDR3 length: 17; V gene: TRBV10-2; CDR3 protein: CASSERSPGQGYEKLFF; CDR3 DNA: TGCGCCAGCAGTGAACGCTCCCCGGGACAGGGATACGAAAAACTGTTTTTT
clone size: NA; D gene: TRBD2; J gene: TRBJ2-5; CDR3 length: 14; V gene: TRBV7-2; CDR3 protein: CASSSGLAVETQYF; CDR3 DNA: TGTGCCAGCAGCTCTGGACTAGCGGTCGAGACCCAGTACTTC
clone size: NA; D gene: TRBD2; J gene: TRBJ2-5; CDR3 length: 15; V gene: TRBV27; CDR3 protein: CASNSGLAGGETQYF; CDR3 DNA: TGTGCCAGCAATTCCGGACTAGCGGGGGGAGAGACCCAGTACTTC
clone size: NA; D gene: NA; J gene: TRBJ2-2; CDR3 length: 13; V gene: TRBV5-4; CDR3 protein: CASSPTGTGELFF; CDR3 DNA: TGTGCCAGCAGCCCCACGGGCACCGGGGAGCTGTTTTTT
clone size: NA; D gene: TRBD1; J gene: TRBJ1-2; CDR3 length: 16; V gene: TRBV7-2; CDR3 protein: CASSSGQGGPNYGYTF; CDR3 DNA: TGTGCCAGCAGCTCGGGACAGGGTGGGCCTAACTATGGCTACACCTTC
clone size: NA; D gene: NA; J gene: TRBJ1-3; CDR3 length: 17; V gene: TRBV9; CDR3 protein: CASSVTGAGGSGNTIYF; CDR3 DNA: TGTGCCAGCAGCGTAACTGGGGCGGGGGGGTCTGGAAACACCATATATTTT
clone size: NA; D gene: TRBD1; J gene: TRBJ2-7; CDR3 length: 11; V gene: TRBV7-9; CDR3 protein: CASGRGNEQYF; CDR3 DNA: TGTGCCAGCGGCAGGGGGAACGAGCAGTACTTC
clone size: NA; D gene: NA; J gene: TRBJ2-1; CDR3 length: 14; V gene: TRBV30; CDR3 protein: CAWSVVPVINEQFF; CDR3 DNA: TGTGCCTGGAGTGTAGTTCCAGTAATTAATGAGCAGTTCTTC
clone size: NA; D gene: TRBD1; J gene: TRBJ1-1; CDR3 length: 17; V gene: TRBV14; CDR3 protein: CASSQFDRGLMNTEAFF; CDR3 DNA: TGTGCCAGCAGCCAATTCGACAGGGGGCTAATGAACACTGAAGCTTTCTTT
clone size: NA; D gene: TRBD1; J gene: TRBJ1-1; CDR3 length: 16; V gene: TRBV4-3; CDR3 protein: CASSQGVGQQNTEAFF; CDR3 DNA: TGCGCCAGCAGCCAAGGAGTGGGACAGCAAAACACTGAAGCTTTCTTT
clone size: NA; D gene: TRBD1; J gene: TRBJ2-3; CDR3 length: 15; V gene: TRBV9; CDR3 protein: CASSGPRGLADTQYF; CDR3 DNA: TGTGCCAGCAGCGGACCCAGGGGGCTGGCAGATACGCAGTATTTT
clone size: NA; D gene: NA; J gene: TRBJ1-1; CDR3 length: 14; V gene: TRBV6-4; CDR3 protein: CASTSRRGNTEAFF; CDR3 DNA: TGTGCCAGCACCTCGCGCCGGGGGAACACTGAAGCTTTCTTT
clone size: NA; D gene: NA; J gene: TRBJ1-1; CDR3 length: 14; V gene: TRBV11-3; CDR3 protein: CASSLGGGSTEAFF; CDR3 DNA: TGTGCCAGCAGCTTAGGTGGAGGAAGCACTGAAGCTTTCTTT
clone size: NA; D gene: TRBD2; J gene: TRBJ2-7; CDR3 length: 15; V gene: TRBV6-6; CDR3 protein: CASSSLPSGGYEQYF; CDR3 DNA: TGTGCCAGCAGTTCCCTCCCTAGCGGTGGGTACGAGCAGTACTTC
clone size: NA; D gene: NA; J gene: TRBJ2-3; CDR3 length: 17; V gene: TRBV7-8; CDR3 protein: CASSARFGGLSTDTQYF; CDR3 DNA: TGTGCCAGCAGCGCACGATTCGGGGGGCTTAGCACAGATACGCAGTATTTT
clone size: NA; D gene: NA; J gene: TRBJ2-1; CDR3 length: 13; V gene: TRBV25-1; CDR3 protein: CASSEQEHNEQFF; CDR3 DNA: TGTGCCAGCAGTGAACAGGAACACAATGAGCAGTTCTTC
clone size: NA; D gene: NA; J gene: TRBJ2-5; CDR3 length: 14; V gene: TRBV15; CDR3 protein: CATSLPRRQETQYF; CDR3 DNA: TGTGCCACCAGCCTCCCCCGCAGGCAAGAGACCCAGTACTTC
clone size: NA; D gene: TRBD1; J gene: TRBJ1-5; CDR3 length: 11; V gene: TRBV20-1; CDR3 protein: CSAYLGQGQHF; CDR3 DNA: TGCAGTGCCTATCTCGGACAGGGGCAGCATTTT
clone size: once; D gene: TRBD1; J gene: TRBJ1-5; CDR3 length: 13; V gene: TRBV7-3; CDR3 protein: CASSSHRGQPQHF; CDR3 DNA: TGTGCCAGCAGCTCCCACAGGGGCCAGCCCCAGCATTTT
clone size: NA; D gene: TRBD1; J gene: TRBJ2-6; CDR3 length: 18; V gene: TRBV9; CDR3 protein: CASSLPDRAHSGANVLTF; CDR3 DNA: TGTGCCAGCAGCCTCCCAGACAGGGCCCACTCTGGGGCCAACGTCCTGACTTTC
clone size: NA; D gene: TRBD1; J gene: TRBJ1-3; CDR3 length: 15; V gene: TRBV2; CDR3 protein: CASRGGQLSGNTIYF; CDR3 DNA: TGTGCCAGCAGGGGGGGACAGCTCTCTGGAAACACCATATATTTT
clone size: NA; D gene: NA; J gene: TRBJ1-3; CDR3 length: 16; V gene: TRBV27; CDR3 protein: CASSLNGLSSGNTIYF; CDR3 DNA: TGTGCCAGCAGTTTAAACGGTTTAAGCTCTGGAAACACCATATATTTT
clone size: NA; D gene: NA; J gene: TRBJ1-5; CDR3 length: 17; V gene: TRBV10-3; CDR3 protein: CAISESRGLSSNQPQHF; CDR3 DNA: TGTGCCATCAGTGAGTCGAGGGGGTTAAGCAGCAATCAGCCCCAGCATTTT
clone size: NA; D gene: NA; J gene: TRBJ2-1; CDR3 length: 12; V gene: TRBV11-2; CDR3 protein: CASSLLDNEQFF; CDR3 DNA: TGTGCCAGCAGCTTACTTGACAATGAGCAGTTCTTC